This passage covers 30 T cell receptor beta chains from one sample sequenced in a study of blood T cells in healthy people across ages. A second roughly 6 to 12 cycle PCR used barcoded and J-beta primers. TCRdb ran MiXCR on the 5' RACE reads and lists one entry per CDR3 protein. The sample includes hundreds of thousands of distinct CDR3 sequences, about 20% seen only once; the top ten take less than 25%. Material: blood. The receptor set was obtained from a man in his 70s in good health.

There are many counts of this clonotype. The chain carries TRBV5-1 and TRBJ2-7; 8 bases match TRBD1. The CDR3 loop spans 14 amino acids. V dropped 7 bases and J dropped 1; count of bases not matched to a gene: 7. Germline CDR1 SGHRS, CDR2 YFSETQ. The CDR3 is CASSYGTGSYEQYF. In DNA, the CDR3 is TGCGCCAGCTCATACGGGACAGGTTCCTACGAGCAGTACTTC. Supplemented by reference TRBV5-1 and TRBJ2-7, the full variable domain reads KAGVTQTPRYLIKTRGQQVTLSCSPISGHRSVSWYQQTPGQGLQFLFEYFSETQRNKGNFPGRFSGRQFSNSRSEMNVSTLELGDSALYLCASSYGTGSYEQYFGPGTRLTVT.

V and J are TRBV3-1 and TRBJ1-6; D gene ambiguous. V lost 1 base, J lost 5 bases, and 9 bases lay in between. This CDR3 contains 15 residues. Germline V lookup: CDR1 LGHDT, CDR2 YNNKEL (reference sequence). CDR3 nucleotides: TGTGCCAGCAGCCAAGTCGGGGTGAATAATTCACCCCTCCACTTT. It specifies CASSQVGVNNSPLHF. Full variable domain (outside the CDR3, taken from reference TRBV3-1 and TRBJ1-6): DTAVSQTPKYLVTQMGNDKSIKCEQNLGHDTMYWYKQDSKKFLKIMFSYNNKELIINETVPNRFSPKSPDKAHLNLHINSLELGDSAVYFCASSQVGVNNSPLHFGNGTRLTVT.

V is TRBV7-9 and J is TRBJ1-2; D possibly corresponds to TRBD1 (5 bases). Trimming removed 5 bases at V and 7 bases at J, with 14 bases between. Germline V gives CDR1 SEHNR, CDR2 FQNEAQ (reference sequence). The CDR3 is 13 residues long. Here the CDR3 DNA reads TGTGCCAGCAGCCCGGGATCAGGGTCTGGCTACACCTTC. Protein: CASSPGSGSGYTF.

This clonotype has just a few counts. This chain links TRBV29-1 with TRBJ1-1; 7 bases are shared with TRBD1. The V gene end was trimmed by 2 bases and the J gene end by 0 bases; junction bases not matched to a gene: 3. The CDR3 extends over 14 amino acids. Germline loops: CDR1 SQVTM, CDR2 ANQGSEA. The CDR3 region has the DNA TGCAGCGTTGAAAGGGGGCGGATGAACACTGAAGCTTTCTTT. This sequence encodes CSVERGRMNTEAFF. The complete variable domain, with remaining parts taken from reference TRBV29-1 and TRBJ1-1, reads SAVISQKPSRDICQRGTSLTIQCQVDSQVTMMFWYRQQPGQSLTLIATANQGSEATYESGFVIDKFPISRPNLTFSTLTVSNMSPEDSSIYLCSVERGRMNTEAFFGQGTRLTVV.

This clonotype has just a few counts. This chain uses TRBV6-1 with TRBJ2-5; possibly TRBD2 for D (5 bases). Matching the DNA end better, TRBJ2-7 makes the J call doubtful. CDR1 is MNHNS and CDR2 is SASEGT in the germline V gene. This CDR3 has 13 amino acids. This CDR3 reads CASSRERPYEQYF. The CDR3 DNA reads TGTGCCAGCAGTCGGGAAAGGCCCTACGAGCAGTACTTC.

This clonotype showed up just a few times. The gene calls are TRBV7-2 and TRBJ2-5; no clear D. In germline, CDR1 is SGHTA, CDR2 FQGNSA. This CDR3 spans 14 amino acids. V was pared by 1 base and J by 5 bases, with 11 bases between. The CDR3 region is CASSLGPDEETQYF. DNA of the CDR3: TGTGCCAGCAGCTTAGGTCCCGATGAGGAGACCCAGTACTTC.

This clonotype was seen more than once but under ten times. J is TRBJ2-3 and V is TRBV21-1; TRBD2, the D gene given by the table, was not confirmed from the DNA. TRBV21-1 constitutes a pseudogene. CDR3 length equals 15 residues. For the CDR3, the DNA is TGTGCCAGCAGCGCCTCGGGGCTAAACACAGATACGCAGTATTTT. Amino acid sequence: CASSASGLNTDTQYF.

This chain joins TRBV6-2 or TRBV6-3 and TRBJ1-5; 8 bases match TRBD1. CDR1 and CDR2 (germline): MNHEY, SVGEGT. The CDR3 length is 17 residues. Losses at the gene ends were 0 bases for V and 6 bases for J; bases not matched to a gene: 10. The CDR3 protein is CASSYSSGGPLGQPQHF. CDR3 DNA sequence: TGTGCCAGCAGTTACTCATCAGGGGGCCCTCTGGGTCAGCCCCAGCATTTT.

This clonotype was observed a handful of times. The V gene is TRBV3-1, the J gene TRBJ2-4; D not certain. From germline, CDR1 is LGHDT and CDR2 YNNKEL (reference sequence). V lost 3 bases and J 0 bases, leaving 12 bases between the germline ends. The CDR3 runs 16 residues. Here the CDR3 DNA reads TGTGCCAGCAGCCACTTGGGCCAGTTAGCCAAAAACATTCAGTACTTC. Amino acid sequence: CASSHLGQLAKNIQYF.

This chain uses TRBV7-8 with TRBJ2-7; D is uncertain. V lost 1 base, J lost 0 bases, and 10 bases lay in between. CDR1 SGHVS and CDR2 FQNEAQ come from the germline V gene. The CDR3 loop spans 15 amino acids. The CDR3 DNA is TGTGCCAGCAGCTTAGTACCCTATAGCTCCTACGAGCAGTACTTC. It is translated as CASSLVPYSSYEQYF.

This clonotype has only a few counts. This sequence joins TRBV18 and TRBJ1-1, with D maybe TRBD1 (6 bases). Looked up from germline, CDR1 is KGHSH and CDR2 is LQKENI. The CDR3 runs to 15 residues. V was shortened by 3 bases and J by 3 bases, with 14 bases between the two germline ends. CDR3 sequence (DNA): TGTGCCAGCTCACCGAGAAACAGGGTGGACACTGAAGCTTTCTTT. Encoded protein: CASSPRNRVDTEAFF.

The V call is TRBV7-2, the J call TRBJ1-1, with D possibly matching TRBD1 (5 bases). The CDR3 covers 18 residues. The germline CDR1 and CDR2 sequences are SGHTA and FQGNSA. V was trimmed by 4 bases and J by 0 bases, leaving 21 bases between them. The CDR3 is CASSSKTPTARLNTEAFF. The CDR3 DNA is TGTGCCAGCAGCTCGAAAACTCCGACAGCCCGCCTGAACACTGAAGCTTTCTTT.

V usage is TRBV29-1 and J usage is TRBJ2-1; 11 bases agree with TRBD2. The CDR3 contains 18 residues. Germline-derived CDR1 and CDR2 are SQVTM and ANQGSEA. Germline trimming cut 3 bases from V and 7 bases from J; bases unmatched to any gene: 17. CDR3 loop: CSVDDGSGRALGRNEQFF. The CDR3 nucleotides read TGCAGCGTTGATGACGGTAGCGGGAGGGCCCTTGGTAGAAATGAGCAGTTCTTC.

The chain has TRBV6-2 or TRBV6-3 and TRBJ2-1, with D possibly matching TRBD1 (6 bases). V was clipped by 6 bases and J by 9 bases, with 15 bases between them. The germline V gene encodes CDR1 MNHEY and CDR2 SVGEGT. The CDR3 loop spans 13 amino acids. CDR3 in DNA: TGTGCCAGCAGCCCAGGGGATTCGCGTGAGCAGTTCTTC. Translation gives CASSPGDSREQFF.

In its sample, this clonotype was seen a few times. V usage is TRBV5-1 and J usage is TRBJ2-2; TRBD1 might be the D (6 bases). Looked up from germline, CDR1 is SGHRS and CDR2 is YFSETQ. The CDR3 loop spans 15 amino acids. The germline V and J ends were trimmed by 1 base and 5 bases, with 12 bases remaining between them. CDR3 sequence reads: CASSLRQDFTGELFF. DNA of the CDR3: TGCGCCAGCAGCTTGCGACAGGACTTTACCGGGGAGCTGTTTTTT.

This clonotype was seen a single time. The genes are TRBV7-8 and TRBJ2-1; 9 positions match TRBD2. Germline V gene lookup returns CDR1 SGHVS and CDR2 FQNEAQ. The CDR3 covers 19 residues. J was trimmed by 0 bases and V by 4 bases; bases with no gene match: 13. In DNA, the CDR3 is TGTGCCAGCAGCTCATCCCGCCTAGCGGGATTAAGCTCCTACAATGAGCAGTTCTTC. Its translation: CASSSSRLAGLSSYNEQFF.

The genes are TRBV5-1 and TRBJ1-6, with 7 nucleotides matching TRBD1. Germline V gene lookup returns CDR1 SGHRS and CDR2 YFSETQ. The V gene end was trimmed by 3 bases and the J gene end by 1 base; junction bases not matched to a gene: 7. CDR3 length equals 17 residues. CDR3 sequence reads: CASSWTGAGSYNSPLHF. For the CDR3, the DNA is TGCGCCAGCAGCTGGACAGGCGCAGGGTCCTATAATTCACCCCTCCACTTT.

The rearrangement joins TRBV10-3 to TRBJ2-7; TRBD1 aligns across 11 bases. V shed 11 bases, J shed 5 bases, and the junction held 11 bases outside the gene matches. This CDR3 region has 14 residues. Per germline, CDR1 ENHRY and CDR2 SYGVKD. The CDR3 reads CAVQMGQGVDEQYF. The CDR3 DNA is TGTGCCGTTCAAATGGGACAGGGGGTTGACGAGCAGTACTTC.

This clonotype was counted a few times. The chain couples TRBV19 to TRBJ2-2; 8 nucleotides line up with TRBD1. Germline-derived CDR1 and CDR2 are LNHDA and SQIVND (reference sequence). V trimming: 4 bases; J trimming: 7 bases; junction bases outside the gene matches: 8. The CDR3 is 15 amino acids. The CDR3 bases are TGTGCCAGTAGTAAGGTCCGGACAGGGAGCGGGGAGCTGTTTTTT. It encodes CASSKVRTGSGELFF.

This clonotype has a handful of counts. The J gene is TRBJ1-5, the V gene TRBV20-1; no clear D gene. This CDR3 is 13 amino acids long. The germline gives CDR1 DFQATT, CDR2 SNEGSKA (reference sequence). The V and J ends lost 6 bases and 4 bases respectively, with 13 bases between them. The CDR3 reads CSARERVNQPQHF. CDR3 DNA: TGCAGTGCCCGCGAGAGGGTGAATCAGCCCCAGCATTTT.

This clonotype has only a few counts. The chain links TRBV5-6 to TRBJ2-2; 9 bases agree with TRBD2. Trimming at V came to 4 bases and at J to 9 bases, leaving 16 bases not matched to a gene. Germline V gene sequence: CDR1 SGHDT, CDR2 YYEEEE. The CDR3 is 17 amino acids. CDR3 sequence reads: CASSNKTGTSYNRELFF. The CDR3 nucleotides are TGTGCCAGCAGCAACAAAACCGGGACTAGCTACAACCGGGAGCTGTTTTTT.

This sequence joins TRBV4-3 and TRBJ2-7, with D perhaps TRBD2 (6 bases). The length of the CDR3 is 13 residues. The germline V gene has CDR1 LGHNA and CDR2 YSLEER. Trimming cost V 0 bases and J 3 bases, with 6 bases left between them. CDR3 nucleotides: TGCGCCAGCAGCCAAGAGACTAGCTACGAGCAGTACTTC. It is translated as CASSQETSYEQYF.

Written as DNA, the CDR3 is TGCAGTGCTAGGGGTTCCGCAGAAAAAGAGACCCAGTACTTC. It specifies CSARGSAEKETQYF. This chain links TRBV20-1 with TRBJ2-5; D uncertain. The CDR3 runs to 14 residues. The V gene's germline CDR1 is DFQATT and CDR2 SNEGSKA (reference sequence). With 3 bases removed from V and 3 bases from J, the gap between germline ends came to 14 bases.

This clonotype was seen ten or more times. This sequence joins TRBV7-6 and TRBJ2-3; weak D call: TRBD2 (5 bases). Trimming stripped 3 bases from V and 1 base from J, with 8 bases between. CDR1 is SGHVS, CDR2 FNYEAQ, per germline. CDR3 length equals 14 residues. For the CDR3, the DNA is TGTGCCAGCAGCTTGAGGACTGGCACAGATACGCAGTATTTT. Protein product: CASSLRTGTDTQYF.

The V and J genes are TRBV5-1 and TRBJ2-1; D is perhaps TRBD1 (6 bases). In germline, CDR1 is SGHRS, CDR2 YFSETQ. This CDR3 spans 15 amino acids. V was clipped by 2 bases and J by 8 bases, with 17 bases between them. The CDR3 coding sequence is TGCGCCAGCAGCTTCAGGGAACAGGGTTTGTATGAGCAGTTCTTC. Amino acid sequence: CASSFREQGLYEQFF. The entire variable domain, with the rest obtained from reference TRBV5-1 and TRBJ2-1, is as follows: KAGVTQTPRYLIKTRGQQVTLSCSPISGHRSVSWYQQTPGQGLQFLFEYFSETQRNKGNFPGRFSGRQFSNSRSEMNVSTLELGDSALYLCASSFREQGLYEQFFGPGTRLTVL.

This clonotype was seen only a few times. The chain joins TRBV20-1 to TRBJ1-1; D might be TRBD1 (5 bases). The CDR3 runs to 12 residues. The V gene lost 5 bases and the J gene lost 6 bases, with 13 bases spanning the gap. The germline gives CDR1 DFQATT, CDR2 SNEGSKA (reference sequence). The CDR3 here is CSARRRDAEAFF. CDR3 nucleotide sequence: TGCAGTGCTCGGCGCAGGGATGCTGAAGCTTTCTTT.

This clonotype was observed a handful of times. The chain is built from TRBV20-1 and TRBJ2-7; D ambiguous. Germline CDR1 and CDR2: DFQATT and SNEGSKA (reference sequence). The ends were cut back, 8 bases at V and 3 bases at J, with 11 bases in the middle. This CDR3 has 11 amino acids. CDR3 loop: CSPSTVYEQYF. DNA of the CDR3: TGCAGTCCCTCGACGGTCTACGAGCAGTACTTC.

This clonotype turned up a few times. This chain connects TRBV29-1 to TRBJ2-1; no reliable D call. Per the germline V gene, CDR1 is SQVTM and CDR2 is ANQGSEA. The V gene lost 1 base and the J gene lost 6 bases, with 4 bases spanning the gap. CDR3 length equals 11 residues. The CDR3 DNA reads TGCAGCGTTGAAGGGGCCAATGAGCAGTTCTTC. This sequence encodes CSVEGANEQFF.

This clonotype turned up a few times. The gene calls are TRBV4-1 and TRBJ2-5, with TRBD1 identical over 7 bases. The CDR3 covers 17 residues. Germline V gives CDR1 MGHRA, CDR2 YSYEKL. V dropped 1 base and J dropped 1; count of bases not matched to a gene: 9. The CDR3 nucleotides read TGCGCCAGCAGCCAAGGTGCGTCAGGGGGTCCCCAAGAGACCCAGTACTTC. This encodes CASSQGASGGPQETQYF.

There are a few counts of this clonotype. This sequence joins TRBV4-1 and TRBJ2-3; D is unclear. CDR1 and CDR2 (germline): MGHRA, YSYEKL. The V end lost 0 bases, the J end lost 5 bases, and 9 bases lay between the germline ends. The CDR3 has 14 residues. CDR3 sequence reads: CASSQDLSGDTQYF. In nucleotides, the CDR3 is TGCGCCAGCAGCCAAGATCTCTCCGGAGATACGCAGTATTTT.